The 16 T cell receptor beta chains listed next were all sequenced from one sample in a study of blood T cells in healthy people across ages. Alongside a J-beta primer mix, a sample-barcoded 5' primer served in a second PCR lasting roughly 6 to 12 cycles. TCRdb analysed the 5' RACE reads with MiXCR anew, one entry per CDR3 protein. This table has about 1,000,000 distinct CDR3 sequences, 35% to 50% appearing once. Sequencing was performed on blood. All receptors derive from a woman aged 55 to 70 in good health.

CDR3 DNA sequence: TGTGCCAGCAGTTTATTTTTCAGTGACCAGTACTTC. Encoded protein: CASSLFFSDQYF. The rearrangement joins TRBV28 to TRBJ2-5; D remains ambiguous. V was pared by 1 base and J by 10 bases, with 10 bases between. The V gene's germline CDR1 is MDHEN and CDR2 SYDVKM. This CDR3 is built from 12 residues.

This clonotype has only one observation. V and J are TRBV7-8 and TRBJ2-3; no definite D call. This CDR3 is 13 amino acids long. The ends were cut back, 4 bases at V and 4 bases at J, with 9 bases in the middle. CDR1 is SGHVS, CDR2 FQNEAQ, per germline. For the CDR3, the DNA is TGTGCCAGCAGCTCCGTTGGGCCAGATACGCAGTATTTT. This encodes CASSSVGPDTQYF. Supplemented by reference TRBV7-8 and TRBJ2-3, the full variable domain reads GAGVSQSPRYKVAKRGQDVALRCDPISGHVSLFWYQQALGQGPEFLTYFQNEAQLDKSGLPSDRFFAERPEGSVSTLKIQRTQQEDSAVYLCASSSVGPDTQYFGPGTRLTVL.

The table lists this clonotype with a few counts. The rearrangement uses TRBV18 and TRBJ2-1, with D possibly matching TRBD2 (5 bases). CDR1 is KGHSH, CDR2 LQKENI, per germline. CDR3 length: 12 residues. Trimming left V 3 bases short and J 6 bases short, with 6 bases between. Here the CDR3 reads CASSPGLNEQFF. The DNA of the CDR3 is TGTGCCAGCTCACCTGGACTCAATGAGCAGTTCTTC.

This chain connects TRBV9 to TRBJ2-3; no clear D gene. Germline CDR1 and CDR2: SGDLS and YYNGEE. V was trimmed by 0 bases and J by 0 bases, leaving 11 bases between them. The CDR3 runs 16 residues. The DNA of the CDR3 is TGTGCCAGCAGCGTAGCCGCTGGCGCGAGCACAGATACGCAGTATTTT. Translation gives CASSVAAGASTDTQYF.

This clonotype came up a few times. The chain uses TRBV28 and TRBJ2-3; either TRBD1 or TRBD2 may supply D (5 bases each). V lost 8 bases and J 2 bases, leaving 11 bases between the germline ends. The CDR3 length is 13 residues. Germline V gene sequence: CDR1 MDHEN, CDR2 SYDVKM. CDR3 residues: CASRDPDTDTQYF. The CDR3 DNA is TGTGCCAGCCGGGACCCGGACACAGATACGCAGTATTTT.

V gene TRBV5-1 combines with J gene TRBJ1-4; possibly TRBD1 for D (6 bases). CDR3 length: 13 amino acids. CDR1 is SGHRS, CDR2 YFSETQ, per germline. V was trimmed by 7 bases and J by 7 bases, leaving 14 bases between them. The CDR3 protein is CASQGSLSEKLFF. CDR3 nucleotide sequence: TGCGCCAGCCAGGGGAGTCTAAGTGAAAAACTGTTTTTT.

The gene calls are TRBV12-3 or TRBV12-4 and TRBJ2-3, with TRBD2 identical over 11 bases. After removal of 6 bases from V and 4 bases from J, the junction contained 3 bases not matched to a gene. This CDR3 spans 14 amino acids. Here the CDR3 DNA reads TGTGCCAGCAGCGTAGCGGGAGGGCCAGATACGCAGTATTTT. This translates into CASSVAGGPDTQYF.

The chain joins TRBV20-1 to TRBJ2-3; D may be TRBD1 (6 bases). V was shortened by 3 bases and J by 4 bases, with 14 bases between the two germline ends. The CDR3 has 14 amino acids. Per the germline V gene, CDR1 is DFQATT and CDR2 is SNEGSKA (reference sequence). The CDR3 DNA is TGCAGTGCTAGTAAGGGGGAGAGGGCAGATACGCAGTATTTT. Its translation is CSASKGERADTQYF.

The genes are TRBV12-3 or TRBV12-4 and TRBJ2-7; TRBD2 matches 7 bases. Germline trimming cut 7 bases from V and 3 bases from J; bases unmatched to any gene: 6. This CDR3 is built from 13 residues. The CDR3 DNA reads TGTGCCAGCACCTTAGCGGGCCGCTACGAGCAGTACTTC. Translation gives CASTLAGRYEQYF.

In nucleotides, the CDR3 is TGTGCCAGCAGACCGGACGGGACTAAAAATGAGCAGTTCTTC. This encodes CASRPDGTKNEQFF. The chain links TRBV12-3 or TRBV12-4 to TRBJ2-1; 7 bases map to TRBD2. The junction had 9 bases not matched to a gene; V was cut back by 6 bases and J by 7 bases. The CDR3 sequence is 14 residues long.

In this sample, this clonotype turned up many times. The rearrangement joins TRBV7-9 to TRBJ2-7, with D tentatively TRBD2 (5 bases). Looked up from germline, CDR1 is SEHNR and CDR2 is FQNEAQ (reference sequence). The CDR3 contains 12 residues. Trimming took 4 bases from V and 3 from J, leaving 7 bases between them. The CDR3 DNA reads TGTGCCAGCAGCTCCGGGGACTACGAGCAGTACTTC. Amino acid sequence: CASSSGDYEQYF.

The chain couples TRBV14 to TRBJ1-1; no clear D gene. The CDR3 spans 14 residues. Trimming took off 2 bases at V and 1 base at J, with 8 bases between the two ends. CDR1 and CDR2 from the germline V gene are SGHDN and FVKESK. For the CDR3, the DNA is TGTGCCAGCAGCCAAAGGGTCGGGAACACTGAAGCTTTCTTT. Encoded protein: CASSQRVGNTEAFF.

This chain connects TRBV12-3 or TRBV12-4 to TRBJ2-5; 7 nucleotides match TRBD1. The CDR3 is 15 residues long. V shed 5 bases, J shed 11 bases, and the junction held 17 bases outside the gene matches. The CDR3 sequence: CASSPIRQGWNEQYF. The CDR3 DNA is TGTGCCAGCAGTCCCATTCGACAGGGTTGGAATGAGCAGTACTTC.

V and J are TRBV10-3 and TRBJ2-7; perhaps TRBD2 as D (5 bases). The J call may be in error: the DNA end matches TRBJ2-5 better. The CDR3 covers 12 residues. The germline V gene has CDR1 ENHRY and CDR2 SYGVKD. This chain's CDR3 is CAIRTIGETQYF. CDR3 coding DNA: TGTGCCATCAGGACTATAGGAGAGACCCAGTACTTC.

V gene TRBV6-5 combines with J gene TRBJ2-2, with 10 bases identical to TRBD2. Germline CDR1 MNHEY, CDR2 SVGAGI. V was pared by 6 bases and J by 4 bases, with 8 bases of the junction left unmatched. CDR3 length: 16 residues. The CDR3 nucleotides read TGTGCCAGCAGCCGCCCCGGGACTAGCGCCACCGGGGAGCTGTTTTTT. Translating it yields CASSRPGTSATGELFF.

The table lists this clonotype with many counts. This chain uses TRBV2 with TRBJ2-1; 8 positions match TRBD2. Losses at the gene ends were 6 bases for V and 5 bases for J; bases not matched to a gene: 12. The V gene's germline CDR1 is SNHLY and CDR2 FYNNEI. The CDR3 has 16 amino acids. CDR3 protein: CASSPKRGTSNNEQFF. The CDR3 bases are TGTGCCAGCAGCCCCAAGCGGGGGACTTCTAACAATGAGCAGTTCTTC.